This TCR beta chain came from a study of blood T cell repertoires in COVID-19. Generated by immunoSEQ multiplex PCR, the TCRdb table keeps only in-frame clones and is missing some. Among tens of thousands of clones listed, 90% were seen once. The length of the CDR3 is 14 residues. The ends were cut back, 4 bases at V and 4 bases at J, with 11 bases in the middle. Per germline, CDR1 MNHEY and CDR2 SMNVEV (reference sequence). The gene calls are TRBV27 and TRBJ2-1; D ambiguous. Sequencing used peripheral blood. The receptor was isolated from a man over 45 with active COVID-19. CDR3 amino acids: CASSSVPSYNEQFF. In nucleotides, the CDR3 is TGTGCCAGCAGTTCCGTACCGAGTTACAATGAGCAGTTCTTC.